This TCR beta chain was sequenced in a study of blood T cell repertoires in COVID-19. In the authors' methods: Cell counts per sample came from amplifying reference gene primers. TCRdb's copy holds only in-frame clones and misses some; the assay was immunoSEQ multiplex PCR. V, J and clone size are those of that table, while D and trimming were read from the DNA. The sample contains approximately 400,000 clones, roughly 90% of which appear only once. Germline CDR1 and CDR2: SNHLY and FYNNEI. V dropped 7 bases and J dropped 5; count of bases not matched to a gene: 4. This CDR3 has 12 amino acids. The clonotype was recovered from a man aged 40-49 years with acute or convalescent COVID-19. The rearrangement joins TRBV2 to TRBJ2-5; the match to TRBD2 covers 7 bases. Sequences were obtained from peripheral blood. CDR3 region: CASKWEGETQYF. The CDR3 DNA reads as TGTGCCAGCAAGTGGGAGGGGGAGACCCAGTACTTC.